This paragraph covers one T cell receptor beta chain sequence. The sample comes from a study of T cell changes during pregnancy in multiple sclerosis. J gave up 4 bases and V 4 bases, and 5 bases lay outside the gene matches. This CDR3 contains 15 residues. The germline CDR1 and CDR2 sequences are PRHDT and FYEKMQ (reference sequence). Method: immunoSEQ multiplex PCR; TCRdb's copy keeps in-frame clones and lacks some. The profile shows 30,000 to 45,000 clones, roughly 90% of them singletons. This clonotype was sampled from a female donor with multiple sclerosis, enrolled in a pregnancy study. The chain has TRBV13 and TRBJ2-2; 8 nucleotides align to TRBD1. Here the sequenced sample was CD8+ T cells from peripheral blood mononuclear cells, taken in the first trimester of pregnancy. CDR3 sequence reads: CASSSGQGATGELFF. CDR3 nucleotide sequence: TGTGCCAGCAGCTCCGGACAGGGTGCCACCGGGGAGCTGTTTTTT.